Below are 20 T cell receptor beta chains sequenced from a single sample in a study of blood T cell repertoires in COVID-19. The data were produced by immunoSEQ multiplex PCR, yet TCRdb's version contains in-frame clones alone and is incomplete. The sample shows 16,000 or so clones, around nine tenths of them seen only once. The sequenced material came from peripheral blood. These receptors originate from a human donor in a cohort sampled during active COVID-19.

The chain uses TRBV5-1 and TRBJ1-4; 7 bases match TRBD1. Germline V gene lookup returns CDR1 SGHRS and CDR2 YFSETQ. Unmatched junction bases numbered 3, after V lost 0 bases and J lost 7 bases. This CDR3 is 14 amino acids long. The CDR3: CASSLGQGPEKLFF. The CDR3 DNA reads as TGCGCCAGCAGCTTGGGACAGGGTCCTGAAAAACTGTTTTTT.

The chain has TRBV7-9 and TRBJ1-6, with 7 positions matching TRBD1. From germline, CDR1 is SEHNR and CDR2 FQNEAQ (reference sequence). With V trimmed by 3 bases and J by 8 bases, 4 bases remained unmatched. The CDR3 contains 14 residues. CDR3 amino acids: CASSFGTADSPLHF. CDR3 bases: TGTGCCAGCAGCTTTGGGACAGCTGATTCACCCCTCCACTTT.

This chain joins TRBV7-3 and TRBJ2-3; 8 nucleotides align to TRBD2. Trimming cost V 4 bases and J 5 bases; bases outside gene matches: 5. CDR1 and CDR2 from the germline V gene are SGHTA and FQGTGA. The CDR3 covers 14 residues. CDR3: CASSSKRGKDTQYF. The CDR3 DNA reads TGTGCCAGCAGCTCGAAGCGGGGGAAAGATACGCAGTATTTT.

The J gene is TRBJ2-5, the V gene TRBV5-1; 9 positions agree with TRBD2. Germline lookup yields CDR1 SGHRS and CDR2 YFSETQ. Trimming at V came to 0 bases and at J to 4 bases, leaving 7 bases not matched to a gene. The CDR3 totals 16 residues. The CDR3: CASSLAGIAGVETQYF. CDR3 nucleotides: TGCGCCAGCAGCTTGGCGGGGATAGCGGGGGTAGAGACCCAGTACTTC.

The chain employs TRBV3-1 (or the pseudogene TRBV3-2) and TRBJ1-1, with D perhaps TRBD1 (5 bases). The CDR3 runs 13 residues. Per the germline V gene, CDR1 is LGHDT and CDR2 is YNNKEL (reference sequence). V shed 2 bases and J shed 4 bases, with 8 bases lying between them. The CDR3 loop reads CASSQLGGTEAFF. In nucleotides, the CDR3 is TGTGCCAGCAGCCAATTGGGGGGCACTGAAGCTTTCTTT.

This clone was detected only once. V and J are TRBV7-2 and TRBJ2-3; 9 nucleotides match TRBD2. Trimming took 2 bases from V and 3 from J; bases not matched to a gene: 12. This CDR3 comprises 18 residues. In germline, CDR1 is SGHTA, CDR2 FQGNSA. As DNA, the CDR3 is TGTGCCAGCAGCTTAAAATTTATGGCTAGCGGGGAGACAGATACGCAGTATTTT. Translating it yields CASSLKFMASGETDTQYF.

V and J are TRBV9 and TRBJ2-5; D is possibly TRBD2 (6 bases). V lost 1 base, J lost 7 bases, and 14 bases lay in between. Germline V gene lookup returns CDR1 SGDLS and CDR2 YYNGEE. The CDR3 sequence is 14 residues long. The CDR3 DNA reads as TGTGCCAGCAGCGTACTCCCCACCGGGGGGACCCAGTACTTC. Translation: CASSVLPTGGTQYF. Full variable domain (remainder filled in from reference TRBV9 and TRBJ2-5): DSGVTQTPKHLITATGQRVTLRCSPRSGDLSVYWYQQSLDQGLQFLIQYYNGEERAKGNILERFSAQQFPDLHSELNLSSLELGDSALYFCASSVLPTGGTQYFGPGTRLLVL.

This clone was found once. The chain is built from TRBV6-5 and TRBJ2-3, with 7 bases that match TRBD1. The CDR3 sequence is 13 residues long. Germline lookup yields CDR1 MNHEY and CDR2 SVGAGI. V shed 8 bases and J 5 bases; nucleotides not matched to a gene: 7. The DNA of the CDR3 is TGTGCCAGCGGCCAAGGGGGCAAAGATACGCAGTATTTT. Protein product: CASGQGGKDTQYF.

The gene calls are TRBV19 and TRBJ1-6; 8 nucleotides agree with TRBD1. CDR3 length: 15 residues. Germline CDR1 LNHDA, CDR2 SQIVND (reference sequence). With V trimmed by 4 bases and J by 9 bases, 8 bases remained unmatched. This chain's CDR3 is CASSTRTGSGSPLHF. For the CDR3, the DNA is TGTGCCAGTAGTACGCGGACAGGGAGCGGTTCACCCCTCCACTTT.

The chain combines TRBV18 with TRBJ2-5; no clear D. The CDR3 sequence is 12 residues long. The V gene's germline CDR1 is KGHSH and CDR2 LQKENI. Trimming shortened V by 2 bases and J by 4 bases, and 5 bases separated the two germline ends. CDR3 region: CASSPTGETQYF. CDR3 nucleotides: TGTGCCAGCTCACCAACTGGAGAGACCCAGTACTTC.

This clone is a singleton in its sample. The junction departs from germline at one end; a sequencing error may be responsible. The chain employs TRBV6-4 and TRBJ1-6, with 8 bases lining up with TRBD1. Germline V gene lookup returns CDR1 MRHNA and CDR2 SNTAGT. This CDR3 region has 15 residues. The CDR3 protein is CACSFFRGRWSPLHF. Here the CDR3 DNA reads TGTGCCTGCAGTTTTTTCAGGGGGCGTTGGTCACCCCTCCACTTT.

The chain couples TRBV7-3 to TRBJ2-1; 10 bases map to TRBD2. The germline CDR1 and CDR2 sequences are SGHTA and FQGTGA. J gave up 2 bases and V 2 bases, and 3 bases lay outside the gene matches. CDR3 size: 16 residues. The DNA of the CDR3 is TGTGCCAGCAGCTTAGTGGGGACTAGCGCCTACAATGAGCAGTTCTTC. Its protein product is CASSLVGTSAYNEQFF.

The table lists this clone with a few counts. The chain uses TRBV9 and TRBJ1-5; tentative D call: TRBD1 (5 bases). CDR3 length: 15 amino acids. The ends were cut back, 4 bases at V and 0 bases at J, with 11 bases in the middle. Looked up from germline, CDR1 is SGDLS and CDR2 is YYNGEE. The DNA for the CDR3 is TGTGCCAGCAGCTCGGGGGACGATAGCAATCAGCCCCAGCATTTT. Its translation is CASSSGDDSNQPQHF.

This chain joins TRBV5-4 and TRBJ1-2; D is possibly TRBD1 (5 bases). The CDR3 contains 13 residues. The V end lost 10 bases, the J end lost 1 base, and 14 bases lay between the germline ends. Per the germline V gene, CDR1 is SGHNT and CDR2 is YYREEE (reference sequence). The CDR3 protein is CALGKGRNYGYTF. CDR3 in DNA: TGTGCCCTAGGCAAGGGGCGTAACTATGGCTACACCTTC. The whole variable domain, remainder taken from reference TRBV5-4 and TRBJ1-2, is ETGVTQSPTHLIKTRGQQVTLRCSSQSGHNTVSWYQQALGQGPQFIFQYYREEENGRGNFPPRFSGLQFPNYSSELNVNALELDDSALYLCALGKGRNYGYTFGSGTRLTVV.

The chain couples TRBV3-1 (or the pseudogene TRBV3-2) to TRBJ1-1; 8 bases are shared with TRBD1. The CDR3 runs 15 residues. Germline V gene sequence: CDR1 LGHDT, CDR2 YNNKEL (reference sequence). After removal of 5 bases from V and 3 bases from J, the junction contained 8 bases not matched to a gene. This chain's CDR3 is CASSASGQDDTEAFF. CDR3 nucleotides: TGTGCCAGCAGCGCCTCGGGACAGGATGACACTGAAGCTTTCTTT.

This sequence joins TRBV9 and TRBJ1-1; unclear D gene. V was cut by 1 base and J by 2 bases, with 6 bases left in between. CDR3 length: 13 residues. The germline CDR1 and CDR2 sequences are SGDLS and YYNGEE. CDR3 in DNA: TGTGCCAGCAGCGTAAGCCTTAACACTGAAGCTTTCTTT. Residues: CASSVSLNTEAFF.

This chain connects TRBV10-1 to TRBJ2-3; 7 bases are shared with TRBD1. V trimming: 8 bases; J trimming: 3 bases; junction bases outside the gene matches: 5. In germline, CDR1 is WNHNN, CDR2 SYGVQD (reference sequence). The CDR3 length is 13 residues. The CDR3: CASGDRATDTQYF. Written as DNA, the CDR3 is TGCGCCAGCGGAGACAGGGCGACAGATACGCAGTATTTT.

This sequence joins TRBV5-4 and TRBJ2-3, with 10 bases that match TRBD2. The CDR3 contains 15 residues. Per germline, CDR1 SGHNT and CDR2 YYREEE (reference sequence). V dropped 3 bases and J dropped 7; count of bases not matched to a gene: 8. CDR3 region: CASSSVAGGDYTQYF. Here the CDR3 DNA reads TGTGCCAGCAGCTCAGTAGCGGGGGGCGACTATACGCAGTATTTT.

The J gene is TRBJ2-1, the V gene TRBV2; D not certain. Germline values: CDR1 SNHLY, CDR2 FYNNEI. The CDR3 has 14 amino acids. The V end was cut by 8 bases, the J end by 4 bases, with 15 bases between. CDR3 in DNA: TGTGCCAGCGCCGCTGCGGTCCCTTACAATGAGCAGTTCTTC. Amino acids: CASAAAVPYNEQFF.

The sample holds one count of this clone. The rearrangement uses TRBV9 and TRBJ2-3, with TRBD2 as a possible D gene (6 bases). CDR1 is SGDLS and CDR2 is YYNGEE in the germline V gene. This CDR3 spans 14 amino acids. V lost 4 bases and J lost 2, with 11 bases in between. The CDR3 DNA reads as TGTGCCAGCAGCCCCGGCGGGATCACAGATACGCAGTATTTT. This encodes CASSPGGITDTQYF.